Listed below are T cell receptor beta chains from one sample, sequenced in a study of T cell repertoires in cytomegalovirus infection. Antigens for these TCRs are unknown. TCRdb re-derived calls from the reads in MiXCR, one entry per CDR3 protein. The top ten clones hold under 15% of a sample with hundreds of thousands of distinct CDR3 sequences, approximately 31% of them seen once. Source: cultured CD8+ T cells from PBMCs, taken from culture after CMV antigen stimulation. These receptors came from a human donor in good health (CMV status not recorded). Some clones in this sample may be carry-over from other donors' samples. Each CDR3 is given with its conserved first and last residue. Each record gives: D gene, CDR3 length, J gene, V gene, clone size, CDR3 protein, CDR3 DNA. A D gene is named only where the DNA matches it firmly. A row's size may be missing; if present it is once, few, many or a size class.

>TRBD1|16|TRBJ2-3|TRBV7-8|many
CASSFWVDRPPDTQYF
TGTGCCAGCAGCTTCTGGGTGGACAGGCCCCCAGATACGCAGTATTTT
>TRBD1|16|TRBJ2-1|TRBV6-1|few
CASSDSGTGFDNEQFF
TGTGCCAGCAGCGATTCCGGGACAGGGTTTGACAATGAGCAGTTCTTC
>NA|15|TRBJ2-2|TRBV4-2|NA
CASSQVTGNTGELFF
TGTGCCAGCAGCCAAGTAACCGGTAACACCGGGGAGCTGTTTTTT
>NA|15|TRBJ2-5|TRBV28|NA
CASSPTETARETQYF
TGTGCCAGCAGTCCAACCGAAACGGCACGGGAGACCCAGTACTTC
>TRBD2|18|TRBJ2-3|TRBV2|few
CASSELVAGGPAPDTQYF
TGTGCCAGCAGTGAACTGGTAGCGGGGGGGCCAGCCCCAGATACGCAGTATTTT
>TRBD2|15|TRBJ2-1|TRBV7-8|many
CASSSTSGGANEQFF
TGTGCCAGCAGCTCCACTAGCGGGGGGGCAAATGAGCAGTTCTTC
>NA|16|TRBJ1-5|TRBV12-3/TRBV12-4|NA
CASSLDEGLSNQPQHF
TGTGCCAGCAGTTTAGACGAGGGACTTAGCAATCAGCCCCAGCATTTT
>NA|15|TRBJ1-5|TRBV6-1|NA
CASSTGRFPNQPQHF
TGTGCCAGCAGTACTGGCAGGTTCCCCAATCAGCCCCAGCATTTT
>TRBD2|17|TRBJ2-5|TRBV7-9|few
CASSSDTSVPYQETQYF
TGTGCCAGCAGTTCAGATACTAGCGTACCGTACCAAGAGACCCAGTACTTC
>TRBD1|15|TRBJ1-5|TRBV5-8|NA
CASSLMDRGDQPQHF
TGTGCCAGCAGCTTGATGGACAGGGGGGATCAGCCCCAGCATTTT
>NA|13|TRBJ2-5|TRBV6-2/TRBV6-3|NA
CASSDRPKETQYF
TGTGCCAGCAGTGACAGACCGAAAGAGACCCAGTACTTC
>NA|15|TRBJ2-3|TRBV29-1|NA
CSVEWAWATTDTQYF
TGCAGCGTTGAATGGGCGTGGGCAACGACAGATACGCAGTATTTT
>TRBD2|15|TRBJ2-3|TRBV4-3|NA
CASSQDRGVTDTQYF
TGCGCCAGCAGCCAAGATCGGGGGGTGACAGATACGCAGTATTTT
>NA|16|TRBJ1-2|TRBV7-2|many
CASSLALGPRDYGYTF
TGTGCCAGCAGCTTGGCCCTAGGGCCCCGCGACTATGGCTACACCTTC
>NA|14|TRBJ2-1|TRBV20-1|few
CSAPPGEDYNEQFF
TGCAGTGCTCCTCCGGGGGAGGACTACAATGAGCAGTTCTTC
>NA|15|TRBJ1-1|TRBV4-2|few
CASTDRGVKDTEAFF
TGTGCCAGCACCGACCGAGGAGTTAAGGACACTGAAGCTTTCTTT
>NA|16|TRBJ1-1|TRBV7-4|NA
CASSLSRRRGDTEAFF
TGTGCCAGCAGCTTAAGTCGCCGACGGGGGGACACTGAAGCTTTCTTT
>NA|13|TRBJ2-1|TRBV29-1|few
CSVRDSDYNEQFF
TGCAGCGTCCGGGACTCGGACTACAATGAGCAGTTCTTC
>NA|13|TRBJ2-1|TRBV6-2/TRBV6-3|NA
CASSTTTDNEQFF
TGTGCCAGCAGTACGACGACAGACAATGAGCAGTTCTTC
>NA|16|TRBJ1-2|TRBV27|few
CASGKTGQQTNYGYTF
TGTGCCAGCGGAAAAACTGGACAGCAGACTAACTATGGCTACACCTTC
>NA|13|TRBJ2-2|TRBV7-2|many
CASSLSQLRELFF
TGTGCCAGCAGCTTATCACAGTTACGTGAGCTGTTTTTT
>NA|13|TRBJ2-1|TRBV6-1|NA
CASSERQNNEQFF
TGTGCCAGCAGCGAGAGACAGAACAATGAGCAGTTCTTC
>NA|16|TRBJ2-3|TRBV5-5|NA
CASSLANGGGTDTQYF
TGTGCCAGCAGCTTGGCCAATGGCGGTGGCACAGATACGCAGTATTTT
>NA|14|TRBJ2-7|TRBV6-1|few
CASSERGISYEQYF
TGTGCCAGCAGTGAGCGTGGGATCTCCTACGAGCAGTACTTC